The 18 T cell receptor beta chains below come from one sample, sequenced in a study of T-cell memory formation after mild COVID-19. From the 5' RACE reads, TCRdb called clonotypes with MiXCR, one entry per CDR3 protein. The sample consists of almost 250,000 distinct CDR3 sequences, 15% to 19% of them appearing once. The material sequenced was PBMCs or a T cell subset sorted from them (not recorded which). These receptors came from an adult woman who had mild COVID-19 (a few samples of this study predate the infection). Cell type and time point are not known.

This clonotype was found a few times. The chain joins TRBV20-1 to TRBJ2-1; possible D gene TRBD2, 6 bases. The CDR3 contains 15 residues. The V gene lost 4 bases and the J gene lost 6 bases, with 19 bases spanning the gap. The germline gives CDR1 DFQATT, CDR2 SNEGSKA (reference sequence). CDR3 nucleotide sequence: TGCAGTGCTAAGGGACTCCGCCTGGGGATCAATGAGCAGTTCTTC. Amino acid sequence: CSAKGLRLGINEQFF.

This sequence joins TRBV12-3 or TRBV12-4 and TRBJ2-1, with TRBD2 as a possible D gene (6 bases). V was shortened by 8 bases and J by 9 bases, with 26 bases between the two germline ends. The CDR3 has 16 residues. The CDR3 is CASRPKLGYGRSEQFF. CDR3 in DNA: TGTGCCAGCCGACCCAAGTTGGGGTATGGGAGGAGTGAGCAGTTCTTC.

This chain joins TRBV24-1 and TRBJ1-2, with 7 bases lining up with TRBD1. The CDR3 spans 13 residues. Germline CDR1 reads KGHDR; CDR2 reads SFDVKD. Losses at the gene ends were 4 bases for V and 8 bases for J; bases not matched to a gene: 6. The DNA for the CDR3 is TGTGCCACCAGTGAGTACAGGGGTTACGGCTACACCTTC. Its translation: CATSEYRGYGYTF.

Only a few counts were recorded for this clonotype. This rearrangement joins TRBV19 to TRBJ2-7; D gene ambiguous. In germline, CDR1 is LNHDA, CDR2 SQIVND (reference sequence). The V gene lost 0 bases and the J gene lost 0 bases, with 9 bases spanning the gap. The CDR3 has 15 residues. The CDR3 sequence is CASSIEGRSSYEQYF. The CDR3 DNA sequence: TGTGCCAGTAGTATAGAAGGGCGGAGCTCCTACGAGCAGTACTTC.

The chain is built from TRBV5-6 and TRBJ2-1; the match to TRBD2 covers 8 bases. This CDR3 spans 13 amino acids. Germline trimming cut 5 bases from V and 8 bases from J; bases unmatched to any gene: 6. Germline loops: CDR1 SGHDT, CDR2 YYEEEE. This CDR3 reads CASSYGTRDEQFF. The CDR3 DNA reads TGTGCCAGCAGTTACGGGACTAGGGATGAGCAGTTCTTC.

The chain couples TRBV7-3 to TRBJ2-2; TRBD2 matches at 8 bases. With 3 bases clipped from V and 5 bases from J, the junction kept 2 bases outside the gene matches. The length of the CDR3 is 14 residues. The germline V gene encodes CDR1 SGHTA and CDR2 FQGTGA. The CDR3 sequence is CASSFSGVTGELFF. CDR3 in DNA: TGTGCCAGCAGCTTTAGCGGGGTTACCGGGGAGCTGTTTTTT.

This clonotype was seen ten or more times. This chain links TRBV4-2 with TRBJ1-1; 7 bases fit TRBD1. Germline V CDR1 and CDR2: LGHNA, YNFKEQ. Trimming removed 3 bases from V and 1 base from J; junction bases left unmatched: 8. CDR3 length: 16 residues. CDR3 in DNA: TGTGCCAGCAGCCAGCCCACCGGGACAGCGAACACTGAAGCTTTCTTT. It is translated as CASSQPTGTANTEAFF.

This clonotype was counted only a few times. V and J are TRBV6-1 and TRBJ1-5, with D hard to call. The germline V and J ends were trimmed by 0 bases and 4 bases, with 10 bases remaining between them. CDR3 length: 15 amino acids. The germline CDR1 and CDR2 sequences are MNHNS and SASEGT. CDR3 amino acids: CASSEAGLMNQPQHF. The CDR3 DNA reads as TGTGCCAGCAGTGAAGCTGGGTTGATGAATCAGCCCCAGCATTTT.

This clonotype has just a few counts. The chain couples TRBV18 to TRBJ1-2; no clear D gene. The CDR3 extends over 13 amino acids. The germline V and J ends were trimmed by 3 bases and 0 bases, with 5 bases remaining between them. Germline V gives CDR1 KGHSH, CDR2 LQKENI. CDR3 sequence reads: CASSPEPNYGYTF. The CDR3 bases are TGTGCCAGCTCACCGGAACCTAACTATGGCTACACCTTC.

This clonotype came up a few times. The CDR3 region is CAISEDGGRSNIQYF. The CDR3 bases are TGTGCCATCAGTGAGGACGGGGGGCGGTCGAACATTCAGTACTTC. The chain recombines TRBV10-3 with TRBJ2-4, with D possibly being TRBD2 (7 bases). The CDR3 sequence is 15 residues long. The germline V gene encodes CDR1 ENHRY and CDR2 SYGVKD. Trimming left V 2 bases short and J 7 bases short, with 15 bases between.

The chain carries TRBV2 and TRBJ2-3; maybe TRBD1 (6 bases). There are 15 residues in the CDR3. Per the germline V gene, CDR1 is SNHLY and CDR2 is FYNNEI. The V and J ends lost 2 bases and 1 base respectively, with 10 bases between them. The CDR3 loop reads CASSERGFGTDTQYF. Written as DNA, the CDR3 is TGTGCCAGCAGTGAAAGGGGGTTTGGCACAGATACGCAGTATTTT.

The V call is TRBV7-2, the J call TRBJ2-1; 9 bases agree with TRBD1. The trim removed 5 bases at V and 4 bases at J, leaving 6 bases unmatched. Germline CDR1 is SGHTA and CDR2 is FQGNSA. CDR3 length equals 15 residues. CDR3 in DNA: TGTGCCAGCAGCCCACAGGGGGCGCAGTACAATGAGCAGTTCTTC. As protein: CASSPQGAQYNEQFF.

This clonotype was found a few times. The chain carries TRBV7-3 and TRBJ2-1; 9 bases match TRBD1. The germline V gene has CDR1 SGHTA and CDR2 FQGTGA. There are 16 residues in the CDR3. V was pared by 2 bases and J by 6 bases, with 8 bases of the junction left unmatched. As DNA, the CDR3 is TGTGCCAGCAGCTTACGTTGGGACAGGGTCAGCAATGAGCAGTTCTTC. Amino acid sequence: CASSLRWDRVSNEQFF.

The V gene is TRBV6-2 or TRBV6-3, the J gene TRBJ1-2; 7 bases are a match to TRBD1. J was trimmed by 6 bases and V by 6 bases; bases with no gene match: 7. The CDR3 is 13 residues long. In germline, CDR1 is MNHEY, CDR2 SVGEGT. The CDR3 is CASRFQGDDGYTF. The CDR3 DNA reads TGTGCCAGCAGATTTCAGGGGGACGATGGCTACACCTTC.

This clonotype was counted only a few times. The J gene is TRBJ2-6, the V gene TRBV24-1; D gene unclear. CDR1 is KGHDR and CDR2 is SFDVKD in the germline V gene. V was cut by 4 bases and J by 4 bases, with 13 bases left in between. There are 16 residues in the CDR3. DNA of the CDR3: TGTGCCACCAGTGACTCCGAAAAGCTCGGGGCCAACGTCCTGACTTTC. Translated: CATSDSEKLGANVLTF.

This clonotype was seen a few times. The chain employs TRBV15 and TRBJ2-3; 9 bases are a match to TRBD2. The germline CDR1 and CDR2 sequences are LNHNV and YYDKDF (reference sequence). With 1 base clipped from V and 0 bases from J, the junction kept 5 bases outside the gene matches. This CDR3 has 17 amino acids. CDR3 DNA: TGTGCCACCAGCAGAGGAAGACTAGCGGCTAGCACAGATACGCAGTATTTT. Residues: CATSRGRLAASTDTQYF.

This clonotype has only a few counts. This chain connects TRBV12-3 or TRBV12-4 to TRBJ1-1; D not certain. V was clipped by 5 bases and J by 3 bases, with 13 bases between them. The CDR3 length is 14 residues. Here the CDR3 DNA reads TGTGCCAGCAGTCGCGAAGTGGCGGACACTGAAGCTTTCTTT. Translated, it gives CASSREVADTEAFF.

J is TRBJ2-1 and V is TRBV3-1, with 9 bases aligning to TRBD2. The junction had 9 bases not matched to a gene; V was cut back by 6 bases and J by 0 bases. The CDR3 is 17 amino acids. The germline V gene encodes CDR1 LGHDT and CDR2 YNNKEL (reference sequence). The CDR3 nucleotides read TGTGCCAGCAGTATGCGGAGCGGGGGGAGCTCCTACAATGAGCAGTTCTTC. Its translation is CASSMRSGGSSYNEQFF.